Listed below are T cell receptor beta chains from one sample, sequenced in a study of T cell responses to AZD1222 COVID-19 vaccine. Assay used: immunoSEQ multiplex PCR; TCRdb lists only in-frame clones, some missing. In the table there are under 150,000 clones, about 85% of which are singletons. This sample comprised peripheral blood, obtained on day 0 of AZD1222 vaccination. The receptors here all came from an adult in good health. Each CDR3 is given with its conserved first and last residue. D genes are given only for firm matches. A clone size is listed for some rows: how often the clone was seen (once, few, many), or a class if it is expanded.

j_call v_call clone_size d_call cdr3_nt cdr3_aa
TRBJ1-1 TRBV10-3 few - TGTGCCATCAGTGCCGGGCCAGGGATGGAGGAAGCTTTCTTT CAISAGPGMEEAFF
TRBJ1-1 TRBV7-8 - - TGTGCCAGCAGCTTAGTACTCCGGACAAACACTGAAGCTTTCTTT CASSLVLRTNTEAFF
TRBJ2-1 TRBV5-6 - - TGTGCCAGCAGCTTGACAGGGAGAGATGAGCAGTTCTTC CASSLTGRDEQFF
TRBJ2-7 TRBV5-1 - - TGCGCCAGCAGCCCTGGTGGCCAGCCAAAGGCCGAGCAGTACTTC CASSPGGQPKAEQYF
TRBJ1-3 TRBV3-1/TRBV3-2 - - TGTGCCAGCAGCCCGCGGGGATCCGGGACCTCTGGAAACACCATATATTTT CASSPRGSGTSGNTIYF
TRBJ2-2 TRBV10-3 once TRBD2 TGTGCCATCAGTGGGCCGAGCGGGGGTCTAAACACCGGGGAGCTGTTTTTT CAISGPSGGLNTGELFF
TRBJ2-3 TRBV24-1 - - TGTGCCACCAGTGGGAGCACAGATACGCAGTATTTT CATSGSTDTQYF
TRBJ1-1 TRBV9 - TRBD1 TGTGCCAGCAGCGACGACAGGGGGCTTCTGGGCACTGAAGCTTTCTTT CASSDDRGLLGTEAFF
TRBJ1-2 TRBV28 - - TGTGCCAGCAGTGTGCAGGGGCCGGGGCTCGGCTACACCTTC CASSVQGPGLGYTF
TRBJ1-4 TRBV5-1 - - TGCGCCAGCAGCCCCGGGCCTTTATCAACTAATGAAAAACTGTTTTTT CASSPGPLSTNEKLFF
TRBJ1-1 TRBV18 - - TGTGCCAGCTCACCTAGACAGATTCAGAACACTGAAGCTTTCTTT CASSPRQIQNTEAFF
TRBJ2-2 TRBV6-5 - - TGTGCCAGCAGTTACTCGGGGCAGGCGAACACCGGGGAGCTGTTTTTT CASSYSGQANTGELFF
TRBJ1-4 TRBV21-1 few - TGTGCCAGCAGCAAGGTTGCAACTAATGAAAAACTGTTTTTT CASSKVATNEKLFF
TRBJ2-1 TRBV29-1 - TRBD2 TGCAGCGGTGGACTAGCGGGAGAGTACAATGAGCAGTTCTTC CSGGLAGEYNEQFF
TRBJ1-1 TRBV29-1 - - TGCAGCGTTACCCGACAGAACACTGAAGCTTTCTTT CSVTRQNTEAFF
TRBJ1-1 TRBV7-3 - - TGTGCCAGCAGCTTAACGACGGTGAACACTGAAGCTTTCTTT CASSLTTVNTEAFF
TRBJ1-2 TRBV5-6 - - TGTGCCAGCAGCTTGCGACAGGCAGGGAGTGGCTACACCTTC CASSLRQAGSGYTF
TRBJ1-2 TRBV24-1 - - TGTGCCACCAGTGATTTGCTGGGTGGCGGCTACACCTTC CATSDLLGGGYTF
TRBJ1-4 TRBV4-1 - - TGCGCCAGCAGTTCGCAAGGCGGTGAAAAACTGTTTTTT CASSSQGGEKLFF
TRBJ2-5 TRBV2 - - TGTGCCAGCAGTGAAGGAGGGACCCAGTACTTC CASSEGGTQYF
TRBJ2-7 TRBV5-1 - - TGCGCCAGCAGCTTGCCAGGGATGTTATACGAGCAGTACTTC CASSLPGMLYEQYF
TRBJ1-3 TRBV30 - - TGTGCCTGGAGTGTTCTGGGCAGTGGAAACACCATATATTTT CAWSVLGSGNTIYF
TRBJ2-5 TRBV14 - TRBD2 TGTGCCAGCAGCCCTCGGACTAGCGGGAGTTCTAAGACCCAGTACTTC CASSPRTSGSSKTQYF
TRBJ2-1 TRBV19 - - TGTGCCAGTAGCAGCCGACCCGACTCCTTACGGGATGAGCAGTTCTTC CASSSRPDSLRDEQFF
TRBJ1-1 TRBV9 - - TGTGCCAGCAGCGTAGCCCAGAACACTGAAGCTTTCTTT CASSVAQNTEAFF
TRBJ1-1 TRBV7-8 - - TGTGCCAGCAGCCTCTGGGGGGGTGGGGACACTGAAGCTTTCTTT CASSLWGGGDTEAFF
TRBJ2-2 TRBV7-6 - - TGTGCCAGCAGCTTGGGGGTCGGGGAGCTGTTTTTT CASSLGVGELFF
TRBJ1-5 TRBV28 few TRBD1 TGTGCCAGCAGTTCCCCCGCGGCAGGGGGTGGCAATCAGCCCCAGCATTTT CASSSPAAGGGNQPQHF
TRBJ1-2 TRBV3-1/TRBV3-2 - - TGTGCCAGCAGCCCCCGGGACACAGGGCGTTGGGGCTACACCTTC CASSPRDTGRWGYTF
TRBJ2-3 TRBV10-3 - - TGTGCCACCCGCCCCGTCGGGGAACCAGATACGCAGTATTTT CATRPVGEPDTQYF
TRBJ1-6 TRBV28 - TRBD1 TGTGCCAGCAGTCCCCACCGACAGGGCGGGTATGATTCACCCCTCCACTTT CASSPHRQGGYDSPLHF
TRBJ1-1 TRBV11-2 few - TGTGCCAGCAGCTTAGTGGGCAGCCCTGAAGCTTTCTTT CASSLVGSPEAFF
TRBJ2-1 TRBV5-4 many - TGTGCCAGCAGCGACCTCATTAGCTCCTACAATGAGCAGTTCTTC CASSDLISSYNEQFF
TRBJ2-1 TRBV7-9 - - TGTGCCAGCAGCTTAGCGGGAGGGGGCAATGAGCAGTTCTTC CASSLAGGGNEQFF
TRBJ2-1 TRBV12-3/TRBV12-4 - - TGTGCCAGCAGTCGCAGTGGTGAGCAGTTCTTC CASSRSGEQFF
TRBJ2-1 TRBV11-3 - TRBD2 TGTGCCAGCAGCTTACAGAAGAGCGGGAGGCGGGATGAGCAGTTCTTC CASSLQKSGRRDEQFF
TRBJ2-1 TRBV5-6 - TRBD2 TGTGCCAGCACCCCACCGGGGAGGGGAAGAAATGAGCAGTTCTTC CASTPPGRGRNEQFF
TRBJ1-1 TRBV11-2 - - TGTGCCAGCAGCTTAGTCGGGGGATTCGGCACTGAAGCTTTCTTT CASSLVGGFGTEAFF